These 32 T cell receptor beta chains came from one sample sequenced in a study of beta chain features in type 1 diabetes listed by TCRdb under 2018. The library relied on the immunoSEQ multiplex PCR assay. The High Capacity cDNA Reverse Transcription Kit was used to reverse transcribe all of the isolated RNA, meaning that expressed TCRB transcripts were what got sequenced. Not all clones reach the TCRdb copy of this immuneACCESS table, which keeps in-frame sequences only. Checked studies attribute under half of the gap to unresolved V genes and leave the rest unexplained. This sample has about 180,000 clones in its table, and about 13% of those were observed once. Of the sample, 0.62% falls within the top ten clones. Sequencing was done on a sample of central memory CD4+ T cells from blood. The source is a woman aged 18-35 years in good health.

This clone was observed a handful of times. V is TRBV9 and J is TRBJ2-3, with D uncertain. Deletions cut 2 bases from V and 5 bases from J, with 27 bases between. CDR1 and CDR2 from the germline V gene are SGDLS and YYNGEE. The CDR3 is made up of 19 amino acids. Written as DNA, the CDR3 is TGTGCCAGCAGCGTCAGCAGGTTCGAGTCCCCTCGAACCGTAGATACGCAGTATTTT. Residues: CASSVSRFESPRTVDTQYF.

There are a few counts of this clone. The J gene is TRBJ2-3, the V gene TRBV7-8; TRBD1 aligns across 9 bases. Unmatched junction bases numbered 8, after V lost 5 bases and J lost 2 bases. The CDR3 is 16 residues long. Germline V lookup: CDR1 SGHVS, CDR2 FQNEAQ. CDR3 residues: CASSLRDRVSTDTQYF. In DNA, the CDR3 is TGTGCCAGCAGCCTTCGGGACAGGGTCTCCACAGATACGCAGTATTTT.

This clone turned up a few times. The chain carries TRBV30 and TRBJ2-5; D is unresolved. The CDR3 sequence is 12 residues long. V shed 2 bases and J shed 4 bases, with 8 bases lying between them. Germline CDR1 reads GTSNPN; CDR2 reads SVGIG (reference sequence). This CDR3 reads CAWSKRGETQYF. The CDR3 nucleotides are TGTGCCTGGAGTAAACGCGGAGAGACCCAGTACTTC. Based on the CDR3 plus reference TRBV30 and TRBJ2-5, the full variable domain is SQTIHQWPATLVQPVGSPLSLECTVEGTSNPNLYWYRQAAGRGLQLLFYSVGIGQISSEVPQNLSASRPQDRQFILSSKKLLLSDSGFYLCAWSKRGETQYFGPGTRLLVL.

The genes are TRBV6-5 and TRBJ2-7, with D tentatively TRBD1 (6 bases). The CDR3 loop spans 14 amino acids. Germline CDR1 is MNHEY and CDR2 is SVGAGI. V was cut by 6 bases and J by 2 bases, with 14 bases left in between. The DNA of the CDR3 is TGTGCCAGCAGGAGATCCGGGACAACCTACGAGCAGTACTTC. Amino acid sequence: CASRRSGTTYEQYF.

The chain combines TRBV6-6 with TRBJ2-7, with D maybe TRBD1 (6 bases). The germline CDR1 and CDR2 sequences are MNHNY and SVGAGI (reference sequence). The CDR3 is made up of 13 amino acids. The germline V and J ends were trimmed by 1 base and 5 bases, with 9 bases remaining between them. The CDR3 sequence: CASSYWGRDEQYF. DNA for the CDR3: TGTGCCAGCAGTTACTGGGGGCGAGACGAGCAGTACTTC.

The rearrangement joins TRBV7-6 to TRBJ2-6, with 7 bases lining up with TRBD1. The V gene's germline CDR1 is SGHVS and CDR2 FNYEAQ. The CDR3 is made up of 16 amino acids. With 5 bases clipped from V and 5 bases from J, the junction kept 9 bases outside the gene matches. The CDR3 region is CASSRGQLARANVLTF. Here the CDR3 DNA reads TGTGCCAGCAGCCGGGGACAGCTAGCCAGGGCCAACGTCCTGACTTTC.

The rearrangement joins TRBV5-1 to TRBJ2-4; TRBD2 agrees at 8 bases. From germline, CDR1 is SGHRS and CDR2 YFSETQ. The CDR3 length is 11 residues. V trimming: 3 bases; J trimming: 13 bases; junction bases outside the gene matches: 3. The CDR3 DNA sequence: TGCGCCAGCAGCTCCGGGACTAGGCAGTACTTC. Protein product: CASSSGTRQYF.

This clone came up a few times. J is TRBJ2-7 and V is TRBV2; the D gene is possibly TRBD1 (6 bases). Germline V gives CDR1 SNHLY, CDR2 FYNNEI. The CDR3 loop spans 15 amino acids. Trimming took off 1 base at V and 4 bases at J, with 14 bases between the two ends. The CDR3 spells CASSEGRTADYEQYF. The CDR3 region has the DNA TGTGCCAGCAGTGAAGGCCGGACAGCGGATTACGAGCAGTACTTC.

This clone was found a few times. The V gene is TRBV25-1, the J gene TRBJ2-7; TRBD1 aligns across 9 bases. In germline, CDR1 is MGHDK, CDR2 SYGVNS. The CDR3 runs 14 residues. Germline trimming cut 4 bases from V and 5 bases from J; bases unmatched to any gene: 6. The CDR3 DNA is TGTGCCAGCAGTGCCGGGACAGGGCTCCACGAGCAGTACTTC. Its translation is CASSAGTGLHEQYF.

This clone occurred a few times. The J gene is TRBJ2-6, the V gene TRBV6-5; no firm D call. The CDR3 has 15 amino acids. Germline CDR1 reads MNHEY; CDR2 reads SVGAGI. V was clipped by 5 bases and J by 0 bases, with 8 bases between them. The DNA for the CDR3 is TGTGCCAGCAGTCTAATAGACTCTGGGGCCAACGTCCTGACTTTC. This gives the protein CASSLIDSGANVLTF.

This clone was observed a handful of times. The chain is built from TRBV7-8 and TRBJ1-5; D call uncertain. Germline V gene sequence: CDR1 SGHVS, CDR2 FQNEAQ. The V end lost 7 bases, the J end lost 0 bases, and 7 bases lay between the germline ends. The CDR3 is 13 residues long. The CDR3 coding sequence is TGTGCCAGCATGGAGAATAGCAATCAGCCCCAGCATTTT. It is translated as CASMENSNQPQHF.

The rearrangement uses TRBV6-6 and TRBJ2-7, with D tentatively TRBD1 (5 bases). Between the trimmed V and J ends, which lost 8 bases and 3 bases, there was a span of 17 bases. The CDR3 sequence is 14 residues long. Germline CDR1 and CDR2: MNHNY and SVGAGI (reference sequence). As DNA, the CDR3 is TGTGCCAGCCACGACAGTTCCATCGACTACGAGCAGTACTTC. This encodes CASHDSSIDYEQYF.

This clone has only a few counts. V usage is TRBV21-1 and J usage is TRBJ1-2. TRBV21-1 has pseudogene status. This CDR3 has 18 residues. The CDR3 sequence is CASSKAPYNPGGDYGYTF. In DNA form, the CDR3 reads TGTGCCAGCAGCAAAGCGCCCTATAATCCAGGAGGGGACTATGGCTACACCTTC.

V usage is TRBV5-1 and J usage is TRBJ2-5, with TRBD2 identical over 9 bases. The CDR3 runs 16 residues. J was trimmed by 4 bases and V by 2 bases; bases with no gene match: 9. Germline V CDR1 and CDR2: SGHRS, YFSETQ. The CDR3 DNA is TGCGCCAGCAGCTTCGGGACTAGCTCATGGGGAGAGACCCAGTACTTC. Its translation: CASSFGTSSWGETQYF.

This chain joins TRBV6-5 and TRBJ1-5; D gene uncertain. Trimming stripped 0 bases from V and 5 bases from J, with 11 bases between. In germline, CDR1 is MNHEY, CDR2 SVGAGI. CDR3 length: 15 residues. The CDR3 DNA reads as TGTGCCAGCAGTTACTCGGCCCCAGGCCATCAGCCCCAGCATTTT. Translating gives CASSYSAPGHQPQHF.

This chain connects TRBV12-5 to TRBJ2-7, with D possibly being TRBD1 (6 bases). Trimming left V 2 bases short and J 3 bases short, with 11 bases between. CDR3 length: 14 residues. The germline V gene encodes CDR1 LGHNT and CDR2 FRNRAP. CDR3 sequence (DNA): TGTGCTAGTGGTTTGTCACAGGGAATCTACGAGCAGTACTTC. Amino acids: CASGLSQGIYEQYF. The full variable domain, in which reference TRBV12-5 and TRBJ2-7 provide the parts outside the CDR3, is DARVTQTPRHKVTEMGQEVTMRCQPILGHNTVFWYRQTMMQGLELLAYFRNRAPLDDSGMPKDRFSAEMPDATLATLKIQPSEPRDSAVYFCASGLSQGIYEQYFGPGTRLTVT.

The rearrangement joins TRBV19 to TRBJ2-7; TRBD1 matches 7 bases. The length of the CDR3 is 16 residues. V trimming: 5 bases; J trimming: 6 bases; junction bases outside the gene matches: 16. Looked up from germline, CDR1 is LNHDA and CDR2 is SQIVND (reference sequence). DNA of the CDR3: TGTGCCAGTAGTCTTCTGACAGGGAAGGCCTCGGGCGAGCAGTACTTC. It is translated as CASSLLTGKASGEQYF.

The rearrangement joins TRBV5-1 to TRBJ1-2; D perhaps matches TRBD1 (6 bases). V was trimmed by 6 bases and J by 5 bases, leaving 14 bases between them. Germline V gene lookup returns CDR1 SGHRS and CDR2 YFSETQ. The CDR3 has 13 residues. The CDR3 loop is CASTAGTSYGYTF. The CDR3 DNA follows: TGCGCCAGCACGGCCGGGACAAGTTATGGCTACACCTTC.

This chain uses TRBV5-1 with TRBJ1-2, with D hard to call. CDR1 is SGHRS, CDR2 YFSETQ, per germline. The CDR3 covers 14 residues. V was shortened by 1 base and J by 5 bases, with 12 bases between the two germline ends. CDR3 amino acids: CASSLSMVGYGYTF. CDR3 in DNA: TGCGCCAGCAGCTTGTCTATGGTTGGTTATGGCTACACCTTC. The full variable domain, rest sourced from reference TRBV5-1 and TRBJ1-2, is KAGVTQTPRYLIKTRGQQVTLSCSPISGHRSVSWYQQTPGQGLQFLFEYFSETQRNKGNFPGRFSGRQFSNSRSEMNVSTLELGDSALYLCASSLSMVGYGYTFGSGTRLTVV.

This chain uses TRBV10-3 with TRBJ2-1, with D possibly matching TRBD1 (5 bases). V shed 2 bases and J shed 8 bases, with 7 bases lying between them. CDR3 length: 12 residues. CDR1 is ENHRY and CDR2 is SYGVKD in the germline V gene. CDR3 loop: CAISERGDEQFF. In DNA, the CDR3 is TGTGCCATCAGTGAGAGGGGTGATGAGCAGTTCTTC.

This clone was observed at least ten times. The chain has TRBV14 and TRBJ2-1; 7 bases are a match to TRBD2. The CDR3 loop spans 15 amino acids. The J segment lost 7 bases and the V segment lost 4 bases, leaving 10 bases of the junction unmatched. Germline loops: CDR1 SGHDN, CDR2 FVKESK. The DNA of the CDR3 is TGTGCCAGCAGCCGCGCCGGGGCTAGCGGAAATGAGCAGTTCTTC. Translating it yields CASSRAGASGNEQFF.

The table lists this clone with a few counts. This chain joins TRBV30 and TRBJ1-5; 8 bases line up with TRBD1. CDR1 is GTSNPN, CDR2 SVGIG, per germline (reference sequence). Unmatched junction bases numbered 7, after V lost 0 bases and J lost 6 bases. This CDR3 has 15 residues. The CDR3 loop is CAWSVGQGGGQPQHF. The CDR3, as DNA: TGTGCCTGGAGTGTAGGACAGGGCGGAGGTCAGCCCCAGCATTTT.

The gene calls are TRBV5-1 and TRBJ1-5, with 11 bases fitting TRBD1. V dropped 3 bases and J dropped 5; count of bases not matched to a gene: 4. The CDR3 is 15 residues long. CDR1 and CDR2 (germline): SGHRS, YFSETQ. Written as DNA, the CDR3 is TGCGCCAGCAGCTATGGGACAGGGGGATATCAGCCCCAGCATTTT. Encoded protein: CASSYGTGGYQPQHF.

The chain recombines TRBV28 with TRBJ2-7; 8 bases agree with TRBD2. CDR1 MDHEN and CDR2 SYDVKM come from the germline V gene. V shed 11 bases and J 0 bases; nucleotides not matched to a gene: 3. CDR3 length equals 12 residues. In DNA, the CDR3 is TGTGCCCTCAGCGGGAGCTCCTACGAGCAGTACTTC. The encoded protein is CALSGSSYEQYF.

In this sample, this clone turned up a few times. The J gene is TRBJ2-2, the V gene TRBV7-2; the D gene is possibly TRBD1 (5 bases). CDR1 and CDR2 (germline): SGHTA, FQGNSA. V was trimmed by 5 bases and J by 0 bases, leaving 16 bases between them. The CDR3 is 17 residues long. The CDR3 reads CASSKDGASSNTGELFF. CDR3 bases: TGTGCCAGCAGCAAGGATGGGGCGAGTTCGAACACCGGGGAGCTGTTTTTT.

The J gene is TRBJ2-3, the V gene TRBV2; 8 positions match TRBD2. Germline CDR1 and CDR2: SNHLY and FYNNEI. This CDR3 has 14 residues. Trimming cost V 9 bases and J 3 bases; bases outside gene matches: 8. The CDR3 DNA follows: TGTGCCAGTTTGCAACTAGCGGTTACAGATACGCAGTATTTT. Amino acid sequence: CASLQLAVTDTQYF.

A few counts support this clone. The chain couples TRBV2 to TRBJ2-7; 9 positions agree with TRBD1. The germline CDR1 and CDR2 sequences are SNHLY and FYNNEI. The CDR3 totals 13 residues. After removal of 6 bases from V and 4 bases from J, the junction contained 4 bases not matched to a gene. The CDR3 loop reads CASSEDRGYEQYF. The CDR3 nucleotides read TGTGCCAGCAGCGAGGACAGGGGTTACGAGCAGTACTTC.

This chain uses TRBV10-3 with TRBJ2-5; the match to TRBD1 covers 7 bases. The CDR3 length is 14 residues. Per the germline V gene, CDR1 is ENHRY and CDR2 is SYGVKD. Losses at the gene ends were 4 bases for V and 4 bases for J; bases not matched to a gene: 6. The CDR3 protein is CAISGTGSVETQYF. CDR3 sequence (DNA): TGTGCCATCAGTGGGACAGGAAGCGTAGAGACCCAGTACTTC.

The chain combines TRBV5-4 with TRBJ1-1; 7 bases are shared with TRBD1. CDR3 length equals 15 residues. Trimming removed 3 bases from V and 0 bases from J; junction bases left unmatched: 5. CDR1 is SGHNT and CDR2 is YYREEE in the germline V gene (reference sequence). In DNA, the CDR3 is TGTGCCAGCAGCTCCCAACAGGGGATGAACACTGAAGCTTTCTTT. It specifies CASSSQQGMNTEAFF.

The V gene is TRBV4-1, the J gene TRBJ2-3; 10 positions agree with TRBD1. With V trimmed by 4 bases and J by 2 bases, 9 bases remained unmatched. The CDR3 is 17 amino acids. Germline CDR1 MGHRA, CDR2 YSYEKL. The CDR3 sequence is CASSRQPGQGNTDTQYF. The CDR3 DNA sequence: TGCGCCAGCAGCCGCCAGCCGGGACAGGGGAACACAGATACGCAGTATTTT.

V and J are TRBV28 and TRBJ2-7; 10 nucleotides align to TRBD1. The CDR3 consists of 14 residues. CDR1 is MDHEN, CDR2 SYDVKM, per germline. Trimming cost V 7 bases and J 4 bases; bases outside gene matches: 7. The CDR3 sequence: CASKRDRGIYEQYF. CDR3 coding DNA: TGTGCCAGCAAGAGGGACAGGGGTATTTACGAGCAGTACTTC.

This rearrangement joins TRBV6-5 to TRBJ2-1; TRBD1 matches at 8 bases. The ends lost 1 base at V and 6 bases at J; junction bases unmatched: 8. The germline CDR1 and CDR2 sequences are MNHEY and SVGAGI. CDR3 length: 16 residues. Here the CDR3 reads CASSYFRTGNRNEQFF. The CDR3 bases are TGTGCCAGCAGTTACTTTCGGACAGGGAACCGCAATGAGCAGTTCTTC.